Sequencing of this T cell receptor (beta chain) was carried out in a study of cytomegalovirus exposure and HLA in healthy donors. PCR employed 60 Vbeta and 13 Jbeta primers. The assay was immunoSEQ multiplex PCR, and TCRdb's table has in-frame clones only and misses some. Among approximately 100,000 clones listed, around 80% were seen once. Germline V gene lookup returns CDR1 MDHEN and CDR2 SYDVKM. V lost 7 bases, J lost 4 bases, and 20 bases lay in between. The CDR3 contains 15 residues. The sequenced sample consisted of PBMCs. V and J are TRBV28 and TRBJ2-7, with D possibly TRBD2 on 6 matching bases. This TCR was recovered from a woman aged 40 to 50 in good health and CMV-seronegative. The CDR3 loop reads CASTPRGVFKYEQYF. CDR3 nucleotide sequence: TGTGCCAGCACTCCGCGGGGCGTGTTTAAGTACGAGCAGTACTTC.